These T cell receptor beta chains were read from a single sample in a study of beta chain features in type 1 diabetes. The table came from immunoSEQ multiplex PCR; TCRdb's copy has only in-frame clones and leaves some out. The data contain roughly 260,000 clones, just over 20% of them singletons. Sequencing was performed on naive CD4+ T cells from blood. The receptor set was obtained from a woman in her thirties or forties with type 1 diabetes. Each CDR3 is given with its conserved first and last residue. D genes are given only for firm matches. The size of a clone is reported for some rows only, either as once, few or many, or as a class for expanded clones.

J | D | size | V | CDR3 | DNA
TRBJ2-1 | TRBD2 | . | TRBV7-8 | CASSLAVAGDASYNEQFF | TGTGCCAGCAGCTTAGCGGTAGCGGGAGATGCTTCCTACAATGAGCAGTTCTTC
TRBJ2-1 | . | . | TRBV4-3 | CASSQERGIEQFF | TGCGCCAGCAGCCAAGAGCGCGGGATTGAGCAGTTCTTC
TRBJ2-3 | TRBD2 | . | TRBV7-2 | CASSAELAGPTDTQYF | TGTGCCAGCAGCGCCGAACTAGCGGGGCCAACAGATACGCAGTATTTT
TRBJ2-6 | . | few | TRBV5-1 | CASTPGGSGANVLTF | TGCGCCAGCACCCCCGGTGGCTCTGGGGCCAACGTCCTGACTTTC
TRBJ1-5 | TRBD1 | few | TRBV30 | CAWGQGAQPQHF | TGTGCCTGGGGACAGGGGGCTCAGCCCCAGCATTTT
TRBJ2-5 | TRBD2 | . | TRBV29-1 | CSVFAGGGEETQYF | TGCAGCGTTTTCGCGGGAGGTGGGGAAGAGACCCAGTACTTC
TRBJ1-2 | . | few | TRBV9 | CASSVVRGGYTF | TGTGCCAGCAGCGTAGTTAGGGGTGGCTACACCTTC
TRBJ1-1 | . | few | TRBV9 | CASSVVEGTEAFF | TGTGCCAGCAGCGTAGTAGAGGGCACTGAAGCTTTCTTT
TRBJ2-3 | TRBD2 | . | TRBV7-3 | CASSQAGGSTDTQYF | TGTGCCAGCAGTCAGGCGGGAGGTAGCACAGATACGCAGTATTTT
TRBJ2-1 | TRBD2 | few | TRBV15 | CATSRDPAGGYNEQFF | TGTGCCACCAGCAGAGATCCAGCGGGAGGGTACAATGAGCAGTTCTTC
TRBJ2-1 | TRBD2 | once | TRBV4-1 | CASQALAGGYNEQFF | TGCGCCAGCCAGGCACTAGCGGGGGGATACAATGAGCAGTTCTTC
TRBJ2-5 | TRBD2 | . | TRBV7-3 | CASSLKGLAGGPGETQYF | TGTGCCAGCAGCTTAAAGGGCCTAGCGGGAGGGCCAGGGGAGACCCAGTACTTC
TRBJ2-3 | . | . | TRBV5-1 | CASSLGQGGTDTQYF | TGCGCCAGCAGCTTGGGGCAGGGTGGCACAGATACGCAGTATTTT
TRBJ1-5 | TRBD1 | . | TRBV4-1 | CASSPQSGTAYNQPQHF | TGCGCCAGCAGCCCCCAGTCCGGGACAGCCTACAATCAGCCCCAGCATTTT
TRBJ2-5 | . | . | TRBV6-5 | CASSSQPRQETQYF | TGTGCCAGCAGTTCTCAGCCGCGGCAAGAGACCCAGTACTTC
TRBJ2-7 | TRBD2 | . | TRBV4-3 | CASSQAPGLAGPRGYEQYF | TGCGCCAGCAGCCAAGCCCCGGGACTAGCGGGACCCCGGGGCTACGAGCAGTACTTC
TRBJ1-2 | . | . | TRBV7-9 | CASSLAEASNYGYTF | TGTGCCAGCAGCTTAGCCGAAGCGAGTAACTATGGCTACACCTTC
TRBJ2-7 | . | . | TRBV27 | CASSLSGLSYEQYF | TGTGCCAGCAGTTTATCTGGGCTTTCCTACGAGCAGTACTTC
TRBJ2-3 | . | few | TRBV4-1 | CASSQGRTDTQYF | TGCGCCAGCAGCCAAGGGAGGACAGATACGCAGTATTTT
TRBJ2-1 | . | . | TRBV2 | CASSGGVYNEQFF | TGTGCCAGCAGTGGGGGGGTCTACAATGAGCAGTTCTTC
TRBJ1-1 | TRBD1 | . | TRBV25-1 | CASKFGTGVGTEAFF | TGTGCCAGCAAGTTCGGGACAGGGGTGGGCACTGAAGCTTTCTTT
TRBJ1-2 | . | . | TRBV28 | CASSPANYGYTF | TGTGCCAGCAGTCCCGCTAACTATGGCTACACCTTC
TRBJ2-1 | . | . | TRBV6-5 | CASTHPMTNEQFF | TGTGCCAGCACCCACCCGATGACTAATGAGCAGTTCTTC
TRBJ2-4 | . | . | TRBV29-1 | CSVQVRAVDFSALAKNIQYF | TGCAGCGTTCAAGTTCGGGCCGTCGACTTTAGCGCATTAGCCAAAAACATTCAGTACTTC
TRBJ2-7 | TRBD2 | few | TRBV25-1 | CASTGGASGAYEQYF | TGTGCCAGCACCGGAGGGGCTAGCGGGGCCTACGAGCAGTACTTC
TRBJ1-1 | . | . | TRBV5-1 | CASSLELPGNTEAFF | TGCGCCAGCAGCTTGGAACTCCCCGGGAACACTGAAGCTTTCTTT
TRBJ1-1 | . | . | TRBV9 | CASSVAPGGPAEAFF | TGTGCCAGCAGCGTAGCTCCGGGGGGTCCCGCTGAAGCTTTCTTT
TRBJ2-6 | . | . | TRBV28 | CASSLGGPGANVLTF | TGTGCCAGCAGTCTAGGGGGACCTGGGGCCAACGTCCTGACTTTC
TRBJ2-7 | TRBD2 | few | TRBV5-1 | CASSLAAGAREQYF | TGCGCCAGCAGCTTGGCAGCGGGAGCGAGGGAGCAGTACTTC
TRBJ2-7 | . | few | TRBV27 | CASRHKVAGSYEQYF | TGTGCCAGCAGGCATAAGGTGGCAGGGTCCTACGAGCAGTACTTC
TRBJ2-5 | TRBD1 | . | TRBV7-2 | CASSFGDRKETQYF | TGTGCCAGCAGCTTTGGGGACAGGAAAGAGACCCAGTACTTC
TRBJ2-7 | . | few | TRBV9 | CASSVGSLSGQYF | TGTGCCAGCAGCGTGGGGTCCCTGAGCGGGCAGTACTTC
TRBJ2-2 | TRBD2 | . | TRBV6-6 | CASGRGTGELFF | TGTGCCAGCGGGAGGGGTACCGGGGAGCTGTTTTTT
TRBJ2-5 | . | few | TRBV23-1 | CASSQSGPRQGLQETQYF | TGCGCCAGCAGTCAATCGGGGCCTAGACAGGGACTCCAAGAGACCCAGTACTTC
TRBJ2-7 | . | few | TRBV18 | CASSPTGSYEQYF | TGTGCCAGCTCACCGACAGGCTCCTACGAGCAGTACTTC
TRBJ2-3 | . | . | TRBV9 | CASARGTDTQYF | TGTGCCAGCGCGCGGGGCACAGATACGCAGTATTTT
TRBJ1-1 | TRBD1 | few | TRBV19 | CASSILQGKGLNTEAFF | TGTGCCAGTAGTATCCTACAGGGGAAGGGCCTGAACACTGAAGCTTTCTTT
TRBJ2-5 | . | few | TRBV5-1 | CASSPDGGGPETQYF | TGCGCCAGCAGCCCCGATGGGGGGGGCCCCGAGACCCAGTACTTC
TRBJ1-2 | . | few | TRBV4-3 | CASSQDRSRGGNGYTF | TGCGCCAGCAGCCAAGATAGGAGCCGGGGGGGGAATGGCTACACCTTC
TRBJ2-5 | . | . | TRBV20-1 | CSAFRGETQYF | TGCAGTGCTTTTAGGGGGGAGACCCAGTACTTC
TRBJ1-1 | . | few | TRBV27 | CASSSPSGNTEAFF | TGTGCCAGCAGTTCTCCCTCAGGGAACACTGAAGCTTTCTTT
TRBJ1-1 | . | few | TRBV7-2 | CASSLGGIGDTEAFF | TGTGCCAGCAGCTTAGGAGGGATCGGGGACACTGAAGCTTTCTTT
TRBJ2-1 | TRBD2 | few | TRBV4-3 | CASSQVTSGNEQFF | TGCGCCAGCAGCCAAGTAACTAGCGGCAATGAGCAGTTCTTC
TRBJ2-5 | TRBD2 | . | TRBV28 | CASSSESSGSVETQYF | TGTGCCAGCAGTTCTGAGTCTAGCGGGTCGGTGGAGACCCAGTACTTC
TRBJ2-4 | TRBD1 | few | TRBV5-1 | CASKGTGPSWSKNIQYF | TGCGCCAGCAAGGGGACAGGGCCCTCCTGGAGCAAAAACATTCAGTACTTC
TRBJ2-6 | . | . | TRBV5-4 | CASSSVEANVLTF | TGTGCCAGCAGCTCCGTAGAGGCCAACGTCCTGACTTTC
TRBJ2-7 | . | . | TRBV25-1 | CASSEWGKGPYEQYF | TGTGCCAGCAGTGAATGGGGCAAGGGGCCCTACGAGCAGTACTTC
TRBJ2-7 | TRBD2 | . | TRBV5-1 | CASSPGLAGGRSYEQYF | TGCGCCAGCAGCCCAGGACTAGCGGGAGGGCGAAGCTACGAGCAGTACTTC
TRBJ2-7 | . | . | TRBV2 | CASSVMGRGYEQYF | TGTGCCAGCAGTGTTATGGGCCGGGGGTACGAGCAGTACTTC
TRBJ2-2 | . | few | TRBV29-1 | CSASEAWGGELFF | TGCAGCGCCTCGGAGGCCTGGGGCGGGGAGCTGTTTTTT
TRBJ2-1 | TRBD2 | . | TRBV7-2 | CASSNRLAGAHNEQFF | TGTGCCAGCAGCAATAGACTAGCGGGGGCGCACAATGAGCAGTTCTTC
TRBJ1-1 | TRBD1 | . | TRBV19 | CASSHRGDTEAFF | TGTGCCAGTAGTCACAGGGGAGACACTGAAGCTTTCTTT
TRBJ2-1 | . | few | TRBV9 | CASSVGRGYNEQFF | TGTGCCAGCAGCGTAGGCCGGGGCTACAATGAGCAGTTCTTC
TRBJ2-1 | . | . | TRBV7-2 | CASSFAAYNEQFF | TGTGCCAGCAGCTTTGCGGCTTACAATGAGCAGTTCTTC